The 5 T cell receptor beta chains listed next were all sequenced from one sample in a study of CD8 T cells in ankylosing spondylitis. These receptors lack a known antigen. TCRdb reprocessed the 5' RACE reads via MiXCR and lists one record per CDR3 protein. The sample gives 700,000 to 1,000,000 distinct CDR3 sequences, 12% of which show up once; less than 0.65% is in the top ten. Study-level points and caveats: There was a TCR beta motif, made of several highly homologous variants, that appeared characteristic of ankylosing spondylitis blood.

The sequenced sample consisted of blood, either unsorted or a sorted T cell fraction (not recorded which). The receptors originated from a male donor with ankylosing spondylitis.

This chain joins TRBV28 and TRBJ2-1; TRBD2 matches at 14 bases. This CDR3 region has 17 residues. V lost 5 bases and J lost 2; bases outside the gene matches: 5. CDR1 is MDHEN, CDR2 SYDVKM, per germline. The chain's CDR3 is CASSTPGLAGAYNEQFF. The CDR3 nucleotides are TGTGCCAGCAGTACGCCGGGACTAGCGGGGGCCTACAATGAGCAGTTCTTC.

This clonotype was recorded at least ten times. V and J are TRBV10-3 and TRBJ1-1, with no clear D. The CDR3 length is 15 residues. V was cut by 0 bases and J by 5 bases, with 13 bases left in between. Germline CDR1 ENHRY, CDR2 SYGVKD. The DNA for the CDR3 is TGTGCCATCAGTGAGTCGATAAGGGTAGAAACTGAAGCTTTCTTT. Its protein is CAISESIRVETEAFF.

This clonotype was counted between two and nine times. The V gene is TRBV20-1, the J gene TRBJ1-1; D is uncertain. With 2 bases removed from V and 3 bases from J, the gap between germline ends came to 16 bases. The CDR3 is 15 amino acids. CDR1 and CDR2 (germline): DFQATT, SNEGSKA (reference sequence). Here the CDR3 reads CSARKTERRHTEAFF. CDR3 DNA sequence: TGCAGTGCTAGAAAGACCGAACGTAGACACACTGAAGCTTTCTTT.

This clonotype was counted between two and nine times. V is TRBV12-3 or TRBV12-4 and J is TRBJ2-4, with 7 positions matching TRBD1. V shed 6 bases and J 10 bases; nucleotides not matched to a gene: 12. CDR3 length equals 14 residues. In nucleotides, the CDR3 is TGTGCCAGCAGCCGGACAGGAGCCCAATTTATTCAGTACTTC. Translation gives CASSRTGAQFIQYF.

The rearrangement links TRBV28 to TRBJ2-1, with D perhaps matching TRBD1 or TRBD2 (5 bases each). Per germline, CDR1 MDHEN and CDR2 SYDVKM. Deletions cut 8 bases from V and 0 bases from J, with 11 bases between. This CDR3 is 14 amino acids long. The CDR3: CASRDGDSYNEQFF. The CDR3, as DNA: TGTGCCAGCCGGGACGGAGACTCCTACAATGAGCAGTTCTTC. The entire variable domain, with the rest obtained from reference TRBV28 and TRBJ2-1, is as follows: DVKVTQSSRYLVKRTGEKVFLECVQDMDHENMFWYRQDPGLGLRLIYFSYDVKMKEKGDIPEGYSVSREKKERFSLILESASTNQTSMYLCASRDGDSYNEQFFGPGTRLTVL.